These T cell receptor beta chains were read from a single sample in a study of blood T cell repertoires in COVID-19. Only in-frame clones appear in the TCRdb table, and some are missing; sequencing was by immunoSEQ multiplex PCR. The table records around 330,000 clones, about nine tenths of them present only once. The sample was peripheral blood. These receptors were taken from a woman aged 30 to 39 with COVID-19, enrolled during active disease. CDR3s include the opening cysteine and the closing phenylalanine or tryptophan. The D gene is left open where the match is weak. Not all rows give a size; the values are once, few, many and, for expanded clones, a class.

v_gene: TRBV14
j_gene: TRBJ1-1
abundance: NA
d_gene: TRBD1
CDR3aa: CASRTGGSTEAFF
CDR3nt: TGTGCCAGCCGCACAGGGGGTTCGACTGAAGCTTTCTTT

v_gene: TRBV5-1
j_gene: TRBJ2-7
abundance: NA
d_gene: TRBD1
CDR3aa: CASSRTGEEQYF
CDR3nt: TGCGCCAGCAGCAGGACAGGGGAAGAGCAGTACTTC

v_gene: TRBV14
j_gene: TRBJ2-1
abundance: once
d_gene: NA
CDR3aa: CASSILRQTEQFF
CDR3nt: TGTGCCAGCAGTATACTCAGACAGACCGAGCAGTTCTTC

v_gene: TRBV7-3
j_gene: TRBJ2-5
abundance: NA
d_gene: TRBD2
CDR3aa: CASSFSGAQETQYF
CDR3nt: TGTGCCAGCAGCTTTAGCGGGGCACAAGAGACCCAGTACTTC

v_gene: TRBV19
j_gene: TRBJ1-6
abundance: NA
d_gene: TRBD1
CDR3aa: CASSTTGALFSPLHF
CDR3nt: TGTGCCAGTAGTACCACAGGGGCGTTATTTTCACCCCTCCACTTT

v_gene: TRBV11-2
j_gene: TRBJ1-1
abundance: NA
d_gene: NA
CDR3aa: CASSSETVNTEAFF
CDR3nt: TGTGCCAGCAGCTCTGAGACAGTGAACACTGAAGCTTTCTTT

v_gene: TRBV6-5
j_gene: TRBJ1-2
abundance: NA
d_gene: NA
CDR3aa: CASSYLSGQILGYTF
CDR3nt: TGTGCCAGCAGTTACTTGAGCGGACAGATCCTTGGCTACACCTTC

v_gene: TRBV2
j_gene: TRBJ1-1
abundance: NA
d_gene: NA
CDR3aa: CASRGGVGLGEAFF
CDR3nt: TGTGCCAGCAGGGGAGGGGTAGGGCTGGGTGAAGCTTTCTTT

v_gene: TRBV7-2
j_gene: TRBJ1-2
abundance: NA
d_gene: TRBD1
CDR3aa: CASRGSRGLDYGYTF
CDR3nt: TGTGCCAGCAGAGGATCCAGGGGGCTGGACTATGGCTACACCTTC

v_gene: TRBV28
j_gene: TRBJ1-5
abundance: NA
d_gene: TRBD1
CDR3aa: CASSPGTVNQPQHF
CDR3nt: TGTGCCAGCAGCCCCGGGACAGTCAATCAGCCCCAGCATTTT

v_gene: TRBV29-1
j_gene: TRBJ2-3
abundance: NA
d_gene: NA
CDR3aa: CSVETSSTDTQYF
CDR3nt: TGCAGCGTAGAGACTAGTAGCACAGATACGCAGTATTTT

v_gene: TRBV19
j_gene: TRBJ1-2
abundance: NA
d_gene: TRBD1
CDR3aa: CASSILGQDLGYTF
CDR3nt: TGTGCCAGTAGTATCCTTGGACAGGATTTAGGCTACACCTTC

v_gene: TRBV27
j_gene: TRBJ2-7
abundance: NA
d_gene: TRBD2
CDR3aa: CASSLGGGYEQYF
CDR3nt: TGTGCCAGCAGTTTGGGCGGGGGCTACGAGCAGTACTTC

v_gene: TRBV6-5
j_gene: TRBJ1-2
abundance: NA
d_gene: NA
CDR3aa: CASGKTGTNYGYTF
CDR3nt: TGTGCCAGCGGAAAAACAGGGACTAACTATGGCTACACCTTC

v_gene: TRBV19
j_gene: TRBJ1-2
abundance: NA
d_gene: NA
CDR3aa: CASSQGVYGYTF
CDR3nt: TGTGCCAGTAGTCAAGGGGTTTACGGCTACACCTTC

v_gene: TRBV2
j_gene: TRBJ2-1
abundance: NA
d_gene: TRBD1
CDR3aa: CASKTTGASYNEQFF
CDR3nt: TGTGCCAGCAAGACGACAGGGGCGAGCTACAATGAGCAGTTCTTC

v_gene: TRBV19
j_gene: TRBJ1-1
abundance: NA
d_gene: NA
CDR3aa: CASSVEGSGVGAFF
CDR3nt: TGTGCCAGTAGTGTTGAAGGCAGCGGGGTCGGGGCTTTCTTT

v_gene: TRBV5-6
j_gene: TRBJ1-2
abundance: NA
d_gene: NA
CDR3aa: CASSLAATYGYTF
CDR3nt: TGTGCCAGCAGCTTGGCCGCTACCTATGGCTACACCTTC

v_gene: TRBV5-1
j_gene: TRBJ2-1
abundance: NA
d_gene: TRBD2
CDR3aa: CASSLAVAGYNEQFF
CDR3nt: TGCGCCAGCAGCTTGGCCGTAGCGGGGTATAATGAGCAGTTCTTC

v_gene: TRBV5-1
j_gene: TRBJ1-1
abundance: NA
d_gene: TRBD1
CDR3aa: CASSLGSWTGGSEAFF
CDR3nt: TGCGCCAGCAGCTTGGGGTCTTGGACAGGGGGCTCCGAAGCTTTCTTT

v_gene: TRBV6-5
j_gene: TRBJ1-6
abundance: NA
d_gene: TRBD1
CDR3aa: CASSYGGQGLRSPLHF
CDR3nt: TGTGCCAGCAGTTACGGGGGACAGGGACTTCGGTCACCCCTCCACTTT

v_gene: TRBV27
j_gene: TRBJ1-6
abundance: NA
d_gene: NA
CDR3aa: CASSFSPPSSYNSPLHF
CDR3nt: TGTGCCAGCAGTTTTTCCCCACCTAGCTCCTATAATTCACCCCTCCACTTT

v_gene: TRBV19
j_gene: TRBJ1-1
abundance: NA
d_gene: NA
CDR3aa: CASSLRITSTEAFF
CDR3nt: TGTGCCAGTAGTTTGCGCATAACTTCCACTGAAGCTTTCTTT

v_gene: TRBV12-5
j_gene: TRBJ2-2
abundance: NA
d_gene: NA
CDR3aa: CASGLVLGPSTGELFF
CDR3nt: TGTGCTAGTGGTTTGGTCTTGGGGCCATCGACCGGGGAGCTGTTTTTT

v_gene: TRBV6-5
j_gene: TRBJ1-4
abundance: once
d_gene: TRBD1
CDR3aa: CASGLQGVGDEKLFF
CDR3nt: TGTGCCAGCGGACTACAGGGGGTTGGGGACGAAAAACTGTTTTTT

v_gene: TRBV19
j_gene: TRBJ2-5
abundance: NA
d_gene: NA
CDR3aa: CASSGIPGGETQYF
CDR3nt: TGTGCCAGTAGCGGCATACCAGGGGGGGAGACCCAGTACTTC

v_gene: TRBV12-2
j_gene: TRBJ1-5
abundance: NA
d_gene: NA
CDR3aa: CASRLRQPRANQPQHF
CDR3nt: TGTGCAAGTCGCCTACGACAGCCCCGAGCCAATCAGCCCCAGCATTTT

v_gene: TRBV19
j_gene: TRBJ1-5
abundance: NA
d_gene: NA
CDR3aa: CASSEGYNQPQHF
CDR3nt: TGTGCCAGTAGTGAGGGTTATAATCAGCCCCAGCATTTT

v_gene: TRBV5-1
j_gene: TRBJ1-1
abundance: NA
d_gene: TRBD1
CDR3aa: CASSPTGGGNTEAFF
CDR3nt: TGCGCCAGCAGCCCGACAGGGGGAGGGAACACTGAAGCTTTCTTT

v_gene: TRBV3-1/TRBV3-2
j_gene: TRBJ2-3
abundance: once
d_gene: NA
CDR3aa: CASSQPGGTSTDTQYF
CDR3nt: TGTGCCAGCAGCCAACCCGGAGGGACTAGCACAGATACGCAGTATTTT

v_gene: TRBV28
j_gene: TRBJ2-3
abundance: NA
d_gene: TRBD1
CDR3aa: CASSLYRLWDRGNTQYF
CDR3nt: TGTGCCAGCAGTTTATACCGACTCTGGGACAGGGGAAATACGCAGTATTTT

v_gene: TRBV5-6
j_gene: TRBJ1-1
abundance: NA
d_gene: NA
CDR3aa: CASSLRGEAFF
CDR3nt: TGTGCCAGCAGCCTACGAGGTGAAGCTTTCTTT

v_gene: TRBV6-6
j_gene: TRBJ1-2
abundance: NA
d_gene: TRBD1
CDR3aa: CASGHGQGRGYGYTF
CDR3nt: TGTGCCAGCGGTCATGGACAGGGGAGGGGATATGGCTACACCTTC

v_gene: TRBV5-1
j_gene: TRBJ2-7
abundance: NA
d_gene: TRBD1
CDR3aa: CASSLAPGQGGNEQYF
CDR3nt: TGCGCCAGCAGCTTGGCCCCGGGACAGGGGGGGAACGAGCAGTACTTC

v_gene: TRBV9
j_gene: TRBJ1-1
abundance: NA
d_gene: TRBD1
CDR3aa: CASSGTDRARRAFF
CDR3nt: TGTGCCAGCAGCGGAACAGACAGGGCCCGCAGAGCTTTCTTT

v_gene: TRBV6-5
j_gene: TRBJ1-2
abundance: once
d_gene: NA
CDR3aa: CASSYGEGYTF
CDR3nt: TGTGCCAGCAGTTACGGGGAGGGCTACACCTTC

v_gene: TRBV20-1
j_gene: TRBJ1-5
abundance: NA
d_gene: NA
CDR3aa: CSASPQGSNQPQHF
CDR3nt: TGCAGTGCTAGTCCCCAGGGCAGCAATCAGCCCCAGCATTTT

v_gene: TRBV19
j_gene: TRBJ1-1
abundance: NA
d_gene: NA
CDR3aa: CASSMQGTEAFF
CDR3nt: TGTGCCAGTAGTATGCAGGGGACTGAAGCTTTCTTT

v_gene: TRBV11-3
j_gene: TRBJ1-1
abundance: NA
d_gene: NA
CDR3aa: CASSLDGPTEAFF
CDR3nt: TGTGCCAGCAGCTTAGATGGGCCCACTGAAGCTTTCTTT

v_gene: TRBV11-2
j_gene: TRBJ2-5
abundance: NA
d_gene: TRBD2
CDR3aa: CASSLLAGEETQYF
CDR3nt: TGTGCCAGCAGCTTACTAGCGGGGGAAGAGACCCAGTACTTC

v_gene: TRBV7-6
j_gene: TRBJ2-5
abundance: NA
d_gene: TRBD2
CDR3aa: CASSSWTSGGTETQYF
CDR3nt: TGTGCCAGCAGCTCTTGGACTAGCGGGGGGACCGAGACCCAGTACTTC

v_gene: TRBV14
j_gene: TRBJ1-1
abundance: once
d_gene: NA
CDR3aa: CASSQVPNRVGAFF
CDR3nt: TGTGCCAGCAGCCAAGTACCGAACAGGGTTGGAGCTTTCTTT

v_gene: TRBV11-2
j_gene: TRBJ1-1
abundance: NA
d_gene: NA
CDR3aa: CASSAGLKAFF
CDR3nt: TGTGCCAGCAGCGCCGGGTTAAAAGCTTTCTTT

v_gene: TRBV2
j_gene: TRBJ2-1
abundance: NA
d_gene: NA
CDR3aa: CASSPAANEQFF
CDR3nt: TGTGCCAGCAGCCCAGCGGCCAATGAGCAGTTCTTC

v_gene: TRBV4-1
j_gene: TRBJ2-3
abundance: NA
d_gene: NA
CDR3aa: CASSQDVREGDTQYF
CDR3nt: TGCGCCAGCAGCCAAGATGTGAGGGAAGGAGATACGCAGTATTTT

v_gene: TRBV6-5
j_gene: TRBJ1-3
abundance: NA
d_gene: NA
CDR3aa: CASSYSPSVSGNTIYF
CDR3nt: TGTGCCAGCAGTTACTCCCCCAGTGTCTCTGGAAACACCATATATTTT

v_gene: TRBV5-4
j_gene: TRBJ1-1
abundance: once
d_gene: NA
CDR3aa: CASSRQVRNTEAFF
CDR3nt: TGTGCCAGCAGCAGACAGGTTCGCAACACTGAAGCTTTCTTT

v_gene: TRBV2
j_gene: TRBJ2-4
abundance: NA
d_gene: TRBD2
CDR3aa: CASRGSGPVQYF
CDR3nt: TGTGCCAGCAGGGGTAGCGGGCCAGTTCAGTACTTC

v_gene: TRBV4-3
j_gene: TRBJ1-1
abundance: NA
d_gene: NA
CDR3aa: CASSQVGLGKAFF
CDR3nt: TGCGCCAGCAGCCAAGTGGGACTTGGTAAGGCTTTCTTT

v_gene: TRBV18
j_gene: TRBJ1-2
abundance: NA
d_gene: NA
CDR3aa: CASSQRSYGYTF
CDR3nt: TGTGCCAGCTCACAGCGGAGTTATGGCTACACCTTC

v_gene: TRBV5-8
j_gene: TRBJ1-4
abundance: once
d_gene: TRBD1
CDR3aa: CASSLFTGATNEKLFF
CDR3nt: TGTGCCAGCAGCTTATTCACAGGGGCTACTAATGAAAAACTGTTTTTT

v_gene: TRBV18
j_gene: TRBJ2-3
abundance: NA
d_gene: TRBD2
CDR3aa: CASSPGLAGTDTQYF
CDR3nt: TGTGCCAGCTCACCGGGACTAGCGGGTACAGATACGCAGTATTTT

v_gene: TRBV7-3
j_gene: TRBJ1-3
abundance: NA
d_gene: NA
CDR3aa: CASSTGCTGNTIYF
CDR3nt: TGTGCCAGCAGTACCGGGTGTACTGGAAACACCATATATTTT

v_gene: TRBV5-4
j_gene: TRBJ1-4
abundance: NA
d_gene: TRBD1
CDR3aa: CASSIGQGASNEKLFF
CDR3nt: TGTGCCAGCAGCATCGGACAGGGGGCTTCTAATGAAAAACTGTTTTTT

v_gene: TRBV5-4
j_gene: TRBJ1-2
abundance: NA
d_gene: TRBD1
CDR3aa: CASTPSLSAGGGNYGYTF
CDR3nt: TGTGCCAGCACCCCCAGTCTCTCAGCAGGGGGCGGAAACTATGGCTACACCTTC

v_gene: TRBV19
j_gene: TRBJ2-2
abundance: NA
d_gene: NA
CDR3aa: CASSNTGTDTGELFF
CDR3nt: TGTGCCAGTAGTAATACAGGGACGGACACCGGGGAGCTGTTTTTT